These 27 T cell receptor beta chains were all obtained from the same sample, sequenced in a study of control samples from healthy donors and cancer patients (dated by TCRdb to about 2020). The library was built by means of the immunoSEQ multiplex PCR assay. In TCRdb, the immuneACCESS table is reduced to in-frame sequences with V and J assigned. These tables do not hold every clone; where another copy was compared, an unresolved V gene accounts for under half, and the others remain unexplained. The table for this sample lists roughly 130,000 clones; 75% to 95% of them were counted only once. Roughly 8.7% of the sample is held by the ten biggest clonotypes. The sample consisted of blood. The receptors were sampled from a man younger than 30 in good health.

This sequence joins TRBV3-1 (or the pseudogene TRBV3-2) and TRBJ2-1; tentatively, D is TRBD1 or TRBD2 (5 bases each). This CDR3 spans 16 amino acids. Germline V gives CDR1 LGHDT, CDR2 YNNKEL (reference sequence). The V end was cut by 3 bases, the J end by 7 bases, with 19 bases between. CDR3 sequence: CASSQGVLRRMNEQFF. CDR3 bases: TGTGCCAGCAGCCAGGGGGTCTTGCGGCGAATGAATGAGCAGTTCTTC.

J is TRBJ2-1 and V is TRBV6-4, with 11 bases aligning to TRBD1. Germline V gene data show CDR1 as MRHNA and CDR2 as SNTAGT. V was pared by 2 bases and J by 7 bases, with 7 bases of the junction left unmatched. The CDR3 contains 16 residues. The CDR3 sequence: CASSDGTGGEGNEQFF. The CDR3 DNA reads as TGTGCCAGCAGTGACGGGACAGGGGGAGAGGGGAATGAGCAGTTCTTC.

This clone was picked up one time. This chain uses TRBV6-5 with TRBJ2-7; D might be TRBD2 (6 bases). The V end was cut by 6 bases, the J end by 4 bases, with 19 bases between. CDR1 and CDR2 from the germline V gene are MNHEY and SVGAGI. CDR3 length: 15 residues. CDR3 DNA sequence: TGTGCCAGCAGCCCCTTTGAGGGGACTGGATACGAGCAGTACTTC. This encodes CASSPFEGTGYEQYF.

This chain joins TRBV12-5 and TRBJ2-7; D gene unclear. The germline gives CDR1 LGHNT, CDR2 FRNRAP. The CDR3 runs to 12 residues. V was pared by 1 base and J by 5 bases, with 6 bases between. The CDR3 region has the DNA TGTGCTAGTGGTTTGGCGGCCGACGAGCAGTACTTC. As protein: CASGLAADEQYF.

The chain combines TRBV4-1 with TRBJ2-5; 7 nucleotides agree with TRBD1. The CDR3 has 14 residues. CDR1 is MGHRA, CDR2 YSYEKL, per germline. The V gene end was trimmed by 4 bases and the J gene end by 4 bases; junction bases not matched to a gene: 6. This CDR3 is CASSLGGSRETQYF. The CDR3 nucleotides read TGCGCCAGCAGCCTAGGGGGCTCCAGAGAGACCCAGTACTTC.

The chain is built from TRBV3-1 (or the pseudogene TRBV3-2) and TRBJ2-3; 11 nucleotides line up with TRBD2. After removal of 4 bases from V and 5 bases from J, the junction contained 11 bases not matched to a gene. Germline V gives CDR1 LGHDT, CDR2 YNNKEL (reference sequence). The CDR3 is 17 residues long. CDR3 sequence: CASSPSDGTSGQDTQYF. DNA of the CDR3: TGTGCCAGCAGCCCCTCGGACGGGACTAGCGGTCAAGATACGCAGTATTTT.

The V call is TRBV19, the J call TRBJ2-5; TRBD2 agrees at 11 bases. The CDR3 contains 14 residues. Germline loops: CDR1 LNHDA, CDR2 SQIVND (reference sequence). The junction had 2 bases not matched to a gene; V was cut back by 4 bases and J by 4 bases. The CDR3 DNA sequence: TGTGCCAGTAGTAATCTAGCGGGGGGAGAGACCCAGTACTTC. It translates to CASSNLAGGETQYF.

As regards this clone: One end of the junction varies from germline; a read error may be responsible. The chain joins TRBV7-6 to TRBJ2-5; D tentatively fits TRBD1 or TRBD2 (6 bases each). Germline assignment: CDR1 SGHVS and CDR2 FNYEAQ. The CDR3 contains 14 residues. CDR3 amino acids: CASSLGGYQETQYF. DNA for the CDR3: TGTGCCAGCAGCCTCGGGGGCTACCAGGAGACCCAGTACTTC.

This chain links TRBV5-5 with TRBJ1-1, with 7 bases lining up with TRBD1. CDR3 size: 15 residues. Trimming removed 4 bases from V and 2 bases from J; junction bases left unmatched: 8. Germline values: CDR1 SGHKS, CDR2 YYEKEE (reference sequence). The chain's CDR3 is CASSAWDSGNTEAFF. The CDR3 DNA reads TGTGCCAGCAGCGCCTGGGACAGTGGTAACACTGAAGCTTTCTTT. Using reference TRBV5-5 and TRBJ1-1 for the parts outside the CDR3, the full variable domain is DAGVTQSPTHLIKTRGQQVTLRCSPISGHKSVSWYQQVLGQGPQFIFQYYEKEERGRGNFPDRFSARQFPNYSSELNVNALLLGDSALYLCASSAWDSGNTEAFFGQGTRLTVV.

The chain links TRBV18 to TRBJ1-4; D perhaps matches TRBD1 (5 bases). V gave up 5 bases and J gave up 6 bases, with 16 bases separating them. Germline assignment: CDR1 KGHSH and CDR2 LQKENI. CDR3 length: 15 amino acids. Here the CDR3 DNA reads TGTGCCAGCTCAGGTTCGACAGCGTCGTATGAAAAACTGTTTTTT. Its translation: CASSGSTASYEKLFF. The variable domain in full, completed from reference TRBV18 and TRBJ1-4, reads NAGVMQNPRHLVRRRGQEARLRCSPMKGHSHVYWYRQLPEEGLKFMVYLQKENIIDESGMPKERFSAEFPKEGPSILRIQQVVRGDSAAYFCASSGSTASYEKLFFGSGTQLSVL.

The CDR3 protein is CATQTATNEKLFF. As DNA, the CDR3 is TGTGCCACCCAGACAGCAACTAATGAAAAACTGTTTTTT. The chain has TRBV10-3 and TRBJ1-4, with a weak D call TRBD1 (5 bases). Germline V lookup: CDR1 ENHRY, CDR2 SYGVKD. This CDR3 has 13 amino acids. Trimming removed 10 bases from V and 0 bases from J, with 9 bases in between.

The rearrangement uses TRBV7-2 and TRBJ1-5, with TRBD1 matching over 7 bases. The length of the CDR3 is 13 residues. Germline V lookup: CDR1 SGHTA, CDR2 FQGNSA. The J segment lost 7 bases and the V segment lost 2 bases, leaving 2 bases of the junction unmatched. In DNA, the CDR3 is TGTGCCAGCAGCTTAAGACAGGGACAGCCCCAGCATTTT. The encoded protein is CASSLRQGQPQHF.

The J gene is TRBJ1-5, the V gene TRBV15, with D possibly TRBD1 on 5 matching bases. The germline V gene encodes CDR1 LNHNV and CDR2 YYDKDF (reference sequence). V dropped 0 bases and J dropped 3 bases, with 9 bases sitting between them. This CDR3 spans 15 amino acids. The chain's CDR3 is CATSREGTANQPQHF. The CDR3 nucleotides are TGTGCCACCAGCAGAGAGGGGACGGCCAATCAGCCCCAGCATTTT.

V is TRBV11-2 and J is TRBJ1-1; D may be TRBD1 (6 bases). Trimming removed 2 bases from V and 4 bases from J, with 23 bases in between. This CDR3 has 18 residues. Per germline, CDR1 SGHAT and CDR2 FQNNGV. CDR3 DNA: TGTGCCAGCAGCTTATACCCCGTGGGGGCCGCCTCCAGCACTGAAGCTTTCTTT. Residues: CASSLYPVGAASSTEAFF.

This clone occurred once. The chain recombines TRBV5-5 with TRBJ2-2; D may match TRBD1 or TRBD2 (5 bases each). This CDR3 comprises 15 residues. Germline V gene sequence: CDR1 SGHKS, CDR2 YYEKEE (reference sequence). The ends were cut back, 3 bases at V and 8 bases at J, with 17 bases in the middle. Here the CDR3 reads CASSSPGRKRGELFF. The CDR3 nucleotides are TGTGCCAGCAGCTCCCCGGGACGTAAAAGAGGGGAGCTGTTTTTT.

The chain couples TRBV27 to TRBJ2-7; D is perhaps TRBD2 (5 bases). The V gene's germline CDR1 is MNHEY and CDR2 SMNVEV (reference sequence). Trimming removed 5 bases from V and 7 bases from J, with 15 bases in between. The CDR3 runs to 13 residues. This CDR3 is CASSRPGPGEQYF. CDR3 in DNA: TGTGCCAGCAGTAGGCCGGGTCCGGGAGAGCAGTACTTC.

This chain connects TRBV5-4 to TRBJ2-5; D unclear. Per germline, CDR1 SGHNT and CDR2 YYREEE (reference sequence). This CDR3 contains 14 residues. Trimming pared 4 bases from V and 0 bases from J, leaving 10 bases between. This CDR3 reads CASSRRWDQETQYF. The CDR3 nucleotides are TGTGCCAGCAGCCGGCGGTGGGACCAAGAGACCCAGTACTTC.

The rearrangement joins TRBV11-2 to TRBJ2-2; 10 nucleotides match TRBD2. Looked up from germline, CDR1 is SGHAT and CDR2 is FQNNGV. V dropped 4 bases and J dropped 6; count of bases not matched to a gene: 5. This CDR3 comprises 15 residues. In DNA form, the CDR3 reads TGTGCCAGCAGCTACATAGCGGGGGGCGCCGGGGAGCTGTTTTTT. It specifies CASSYIAGGAGELFF.

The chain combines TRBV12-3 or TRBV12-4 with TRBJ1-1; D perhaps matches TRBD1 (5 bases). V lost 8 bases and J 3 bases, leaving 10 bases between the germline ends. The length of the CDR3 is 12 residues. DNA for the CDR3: TGTGCCAGCTCCCAGGGTGACACTGAAGCTTTCTTT. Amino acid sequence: CASSQGDTEAFF.

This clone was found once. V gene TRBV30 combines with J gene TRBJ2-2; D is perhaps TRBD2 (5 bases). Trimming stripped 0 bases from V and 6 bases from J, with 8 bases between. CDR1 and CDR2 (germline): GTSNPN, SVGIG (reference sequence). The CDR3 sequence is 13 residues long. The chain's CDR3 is CAWSVGDSGELFF. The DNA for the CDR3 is TGTGCCTGGAGTGTCGGGGATTCCGGGGAGCTGTTTTTT.

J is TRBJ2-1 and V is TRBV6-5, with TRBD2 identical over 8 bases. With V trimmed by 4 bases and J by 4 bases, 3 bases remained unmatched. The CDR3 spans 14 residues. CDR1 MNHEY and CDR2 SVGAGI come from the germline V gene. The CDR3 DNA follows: TGTGCCAGCAGTTGGATAGCGGGGTACAATGAGCAGTTCTTC. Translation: CASSWIAGYNEQFF.

DNA for the CDR3: TGTGCTAGTGCCTGGGAAAGCTCTGGAAACACCATATATTTT. Translating gives CASAWESSGNTIYF. This chain joins TRBV12-5 and TRBJ1-3; D is unclear. V dropped 7 bases and J dropped 0 bases, with 10 bases sitting between them. The CDR3 covers 14 residues. Germline V CDR1 and CDR2: LGHNT, FRNRAP. The full variable domain, in which reference TRBV12-5 and TRBJ1-3 provide the parts outside the CDR3, is DARVTQTPRHKVTEMGQEVTMRCQPILGHNTVFWYRQTMMQGLELLAYFRNRAPLDDSGMPKDRFSAEMPDATLATLKIQPSEPRDSAVYFCASAWESSGNTIYFGEGSWLTVV.

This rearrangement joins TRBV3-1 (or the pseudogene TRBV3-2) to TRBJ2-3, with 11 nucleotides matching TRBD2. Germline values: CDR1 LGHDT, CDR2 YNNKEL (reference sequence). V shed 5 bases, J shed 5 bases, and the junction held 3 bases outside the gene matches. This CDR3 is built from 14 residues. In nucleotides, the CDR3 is TGTGCCAGCAGCGACACTAGCGGGGGAGATACGCAGTATTTT. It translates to CASSDTSGGDTQYF.

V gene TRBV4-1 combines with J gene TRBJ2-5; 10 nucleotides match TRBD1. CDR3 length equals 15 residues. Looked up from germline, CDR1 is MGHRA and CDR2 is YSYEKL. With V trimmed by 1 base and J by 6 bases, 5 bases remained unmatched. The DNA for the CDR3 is TGCGCCAGCAGCCAAGCGGGACAGGGGAGAAAGACCCAGTACTTC. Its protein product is CASSQAGQGRKTQYF.

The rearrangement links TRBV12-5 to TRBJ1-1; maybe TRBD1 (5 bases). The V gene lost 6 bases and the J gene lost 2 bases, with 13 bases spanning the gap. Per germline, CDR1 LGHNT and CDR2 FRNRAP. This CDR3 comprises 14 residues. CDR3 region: CASGPGTANTEAFF. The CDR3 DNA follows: TGTGCTAGTGGCCCCGGGACGGCAAACACTGAAGCTTTCTTT.

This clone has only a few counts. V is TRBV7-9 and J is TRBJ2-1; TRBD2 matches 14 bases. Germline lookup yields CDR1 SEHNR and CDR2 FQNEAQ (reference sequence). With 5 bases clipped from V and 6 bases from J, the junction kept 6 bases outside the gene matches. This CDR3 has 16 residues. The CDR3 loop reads CASSPTGLAGANEQFF. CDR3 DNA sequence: TGTGCCAGCAGCCCCACGGGACTAGCGGGGGCCAATGAGCAGTTCTTC.

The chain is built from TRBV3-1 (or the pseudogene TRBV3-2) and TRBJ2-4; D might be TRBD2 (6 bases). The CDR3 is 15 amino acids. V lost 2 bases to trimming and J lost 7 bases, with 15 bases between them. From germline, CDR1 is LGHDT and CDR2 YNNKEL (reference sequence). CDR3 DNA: TGTGCCAGCAGCCAACCGGGGGTCCCGGGGAACATTCAGTACTTC. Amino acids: CASSQPGVPGNIQYF.